The source of this T cell receptor (beta chain) is a study of cytomegalovirus exposure and HLA in healthy donors. Study-level results: Certain indistinguishable V segments, among them TRBV6-2 and TRBV6-3, were excluded.

The PCR made use of 60 Vbeta and 13 Jbeta primers. Profiled with immunoSEQ multiplex PCR; TCRdb holds only in-frame clones, not every one. The sample shows about 190,000 clones, 75% to 90% of them seen only once. Germline loops: CDR1 KGHSY, CDR2 FQNENV. CDR3 length equals 15 residues. V lost 2 bases, J lost 4 bases, and 14 bases lay in between. Note on this clone: The antigen remains unidentified.

This rearrangement joins TRBV16 to TRBJ1-2, with unresolved D. Sequencing input: PBMCs. The sequence was collected from a man younger than 45 in good health and CMV-seronegative. CDR3 sequence (DNA): TGTGCCAGCAGCCAACAATCGACACAGAGCTATGGCTACACCTTC. Amino acid sequence: CASSQQSTQSYGYTF.